This is a list of T cell receptor beta chains from one sample in a study of CD8 T cells in ankylosing spondylitis. MiXCR was run by TCRdb on the 5' RACE reads, yielding one entry per CDR3 protein. This table has around 7,500 distinct CDR3 sequences, 8.2% appearing once. The sequenced material came from blood, either unsorted or a sorted T cell fraction (not recorded which). These receptor sequences come from a male donor with ankylosing spondylitis or in good health (not recorded which). Both conserved end residues are part of each CDR3. Each record gives: CDR3 DNA, CDR3 protein, V gene, D gene, clone size, J gene. The D gene is left open where the match is weak. Part of the rows lack a size; the others show once, few, many or a class for expanded clones.

TGTGCCAGCAGCCCCGAAGGGGACAGTAATTCACCCCTCCACTTT,CASSPEGDSNSPLHF,TRBV9,TRBD1,medium-sized,TRBJ1-6
TGTGCCAGCAGCGTAGCTGGTTTTAGCGATGAGCAGTTCTTC,CASSVAGFSDEQFF,TRBV9,-,many,TRBJ2-1
TGTGCCAGCAGCAACCGGACAGCCAAAAACATTCAGTACTTC,CASSNRTAKNIQYF,TRBV21-1,-,many,TRBJ2-4
TGTGCCAGCAGCGCGGGATCTAATGAAAAACTGTTTTTT,CASSAGSNEKLFF,TRBV9,-,many,TRBJ1-4
TGTGCCAGCAGCGCCCGGGACGGGAACTATGGCTACACCTTC,CASSARDGNYGYTF,TRBV9,-,medium-sized,TRBJ1-2
TGTGCCAGCAGCGCCGAGACAGGGATATACGAAAAACTGTTTTTT,CASSAETGIYEKLFF,TRBV9,TRBD1,many,TRBJ1-4
TGTGCCAGCAGCACCCTGTGGAGGGGAGACTATGGCTACACCTTC,CASSTLWRGDYGYTF,TRBV9,-,-,TRBJ1-2
TGTGCCAGCAGCGTAGCCCCCAAGAGACAGAACACTGAAGCTTTCTTT,CASSVAPKRQNTEAFF,TRBV9,-,-,TRBJ1-1
TGTGCCAGCAGCACACTAGGACAGATGAACACTGAAGCTTTCTTT,CASSTLGQMNTEAFF,TRBV9,-,many,TRBJ1-1
TGTGCCAGCAGCCCGGGAGACAGGATCCAAGAGACCCAGTACTTC,CASSPGDRIQETQYF,TRBV9,-,-,TRBJ2-5
TGTGCCAGCAGCGTAGCTAGCGGGAGTCCGAATGAGCAGTTCTTC,CASSVASGSPNEQFF,TRBV9,TRBD2,many,TRBJ2-1
TGTGCCAGCGAGAGCGGACACTCCTACAATGAGCAGTTCTTC,CASESGHSYNEQFF,TRBV9,-,many,TRBJ2-1
TGTGCCAGCAACGAGTTTGGGGCAAGCAATCAGCCCCAGCATTTT,CASNEFGASNQPQHF,TRBV9,-,many,TRBJ1-5
TGTGCCAGCAGCGTAGTGGACGGATTATCCTCTGGAAACACCATATATTTT,CASSVVDGLSSGNTIYF,TRBV9,-,many,TRBJ1-3
TGTGCCAGCAGCGGGACTAGCGGGGGGCCCACAGATACGCAGTATTTT,CASSGTSGGPTDTQYF,TRBV9,TRBD2,many,TRBJ2-3
TGTGCCAGCAGCTCCCGGTACAATGAGCAGTTCTTC,CASSSRYNEQFF,TRBV9,-,medium-sized,TRBJ2-1
TGTGCCAGCAGGGGGACAGCTATCTATGGCTACACCTTC,CASRGTAIYGYTF,TRBV9,TRBD1,medium-sized,TRBJ1-2
TGTGCCAGCAGCTCCCCGGGGGGTGTTATCGGCACCGGGGAGCTGTTTTTT,CASSSPGGVIGTGELFF,TRBV9,TRBD2,few,TRBJ2-2
TGTGCCAGCAGCGGGACAGGATCCTCTGGAAACACCATATATTTT,CASSGTGSSGNTIYF,TRBV9,TRBD1,medium-sized,TRBJ1-3
TGTGCCAGTAGCGGTGGACAGGACCTAGCCAAAAACATTCAGTACTTC,CASSGGQDLAKNIQYF,TRBV9,-,-,TRBJ2-4
TGTGCCAGCAGCGTAGACGGGACCGAATACAATGAGCAGTTCTTC,CASSVDGTEYNEQFF,TRBV9,-,few,TRBJ2-1
TGTGCCAGCAGCGTAGGGGGCGGGGGGGCAACAGATACGCAGTATTTT,CASSVGGGGATDTQYF,TRBV9,TRBD2,-,TRBJ2-3
TGTGCCAGCAGCCCGACATCGAGCTCCTACAATGAGCAGTTCTTC,CASSPTSSSYNEQFF,TRBV9,-,few,TRBJ2-1
TGTGCCAGCACGCCCGGCGGCGGACGGACCTATGGCTACACCTTC,CASTPGGGRTYGYTF,TRBV9,-,-,TRBJ1-2
TGTGCCAGCAGCGTAGGTAGCGCCGGGACCCAGTACTTC,CASSVGSAGTQYF,TRBV9,-,few,TRBJ2-5
TGTGCCAGCAGCGCAGGAAAAGTCTATGGCTACACCTTC,CASSAGKVYGYTF,TRBV9,-,medium-sized,TRBJ1-2
TGTGCCAGCAGCGTAGATCGGGTAGCTAGCACAGATACGCAGTATTTT,CASSVDRVASTDTQYF,TRBV9,-,-,TRBJ2-3
TGTGCCAGCAGCGTAGCTACGTGGGCCCAGGGGGGCAATGAGCAGTTCTTC,CASSVATWAQGGNEQFF,TRBV9,-,many,TRBJ2-1
TGTGCCAGCAGCGGATCCGGGAGAGACACCGGGGAGCTGTTTTTT,CASSGSGRDTGELFF,TRBV9,-,many,TRBJ2-2
TGTGCCAGCAGCGTAGTGGGAGGCTATGGCTACACCTTC,CASSVVGGYGYTF,TRBV9,-,medium-sized,TRBJ1-2
TGTGCCAGCAGCGTAGGTTTGCGGACCCTACCGGATACGCAGTATTTT,CASSVGLRTLPDTQYF,TRBV9,-,many,TRBJ2-3
TGTGCCAGCAGCGCTACTAGCGGGGGTCTCGGGGAGCTGTTTTTT,CASSATSGGLGELFF,TRBV9,TRBD2,medium-sized,TRBJ2-2
TGTGCCAGCAGCGCCAGCGGGGGATTTAATGAAAAACTGTTTTTT,CASSASGGFNEKLFF,TRBV9,-,few,TRBJ1-4
TGTGCCAGCAGCGTAGGGGGCAGCCCCGCAGATACGCAGTATTTT,CASSVGGSPADTQYF,TRBV9,-,-,TRBJ2-3
TGTGCCAGCAGCACTAGTGGTGGCGGGGAGCTGTTTTTT,CASSTSGGGELFF,TRBV9,-,-,TRBJ2-2
TGTGCCAGCAGCGACAGGGGAGAGACCCAGTACTTC,CASSDRGETQYF,TRBV9,TRBD1,few,TRBJ2-5
TGTGCCAGCAGCGTAGGAGTGGGAGGGTTCAATGAGCAGTTCTTC,CASSVGVGGFNEQFF,TRBV9,TRBD2,many,TRBJ2-1
TGTGCCAGCAGCGTAGCGCTCAGCGGGAGTTTTGATACGCAGTATTTT,CASSVALSGSFDTQYF,TRBV9,TRBD2,many,TRBJ2-3
TGTGCCAGCAGCGTAGCCGTGGACAGTTCGCCCTCTGGAAACACCATATATTTT,CASSVAVDSSPSGNTIYF,TRBV9,-,many,TRBJ1-3
TGTGCCAGCAGCGTCCGGACTAGCGGGAGTTTGAATGAGCAGTTCTTC,CASSVRTSGSLNEQFF,TRBV9,TRBD2,many,TRBJ2-1
TGTGCCAGCAGCCCCCCCCGGGGGCCGAACATAGAGCAGTTCTTC,CASSPPRGPNIEQFF,TRBV9,-,few,TRBJ2-1
TGTGCCAGCAGCGTAGGCGATTATGGCTACACCTTC,CASSVGDYGYTF,TRBV9,-,medium-sized,TRBJ1-2
TGTGCCAGCAGCCCCCAGGTAGGGGGTGGGACTGAAGCTTTCTTT,CASSPQVGGGTEAFF,TRBV9,-,-,TRBJ1-1
TGTGCCAGCAGCGTTGGAGCGGGGGGTACTTACAATGAGCAGTTCTTC,CASSVGAGGTYNEQFF,TRBV9,TRBD2,medium-sized,TRBJ2-1
TGTGCCAGCAGCGTAGATCGCGTCCCGGGCTATGAGCAGTTCTTC,CASSVDRVPGYEQFF,TRBV9,-,many,TRBJ2-1
TGTGCCAGCAGCTCCGGGGGGCTCAACTATGGCTACACCTTC,CASSSGGLNYGYTF,TRBV9,-,medium-sized,TRBJ1-2
TGTGCCAGCAGCGTAGACGAGGCGGTCTATGGCTACACCTTC,CASSVDEAVYGYTF,TRBV9,-,-,TRBJ1-2
TGTGCCAGCAGCGTAGCCCCTAGCGGACCGGCCAAAAACATTCAGTACTTC,CASSVAPSGPAKNIQYF,TRBV9,TRBD2,many,TRBJ2-4
TGTGCCAGCAGCGTAGCTGAGTTTCCTCATGAGCAGTTCTTC,CASSVAEFPHEQFF,TRBV9,-,many,TRBJ2-1
TGTGCCAGCAGCCCATCGGGTGGCGGGGGCTATGAGCAGTTCTTC,CASSPSGGGGYEQFF,TRBV9,-,many,TRBJ2-1
TGTGCCAGCAGCGTCTCCGGGACTAGCGGGGGCCCCTACAATGAGCAGTTCTTC,CASSVSGTSGGPYNEQFF,TRBV9,TRBD2,-,TRBJ2-1
TGTGCCAGCAGCGACGGGGGGGCCCCCTACAATGAGCAGTTCTTC,CASSDGGAPYNEQFF,TRBV9,TRBD2,many,TRBJ2-1
TGTGCCAGCAGCGGCGGAGGAAGTGCTAGCTCCTACAATGAGCAGTTCTTC,CASSGGGSASSYNEQFF,TRBV9,-,many,TRBJ2-1
TGTGCCAGCGGGACAGGGAGTGTGAATGAGCAGTTCTTC,CASGTGSVNEQFF,TRBV9,TRBD1,medium-sized,TRBJ2-1
TGTGCCAGCAGCGTAGACGGCGGGGGGCAAGAGACCCAGTACTTC,CASSVDGGGQETQYF,TRBV9,TRBD2,medium-sized,TRBJ2-5